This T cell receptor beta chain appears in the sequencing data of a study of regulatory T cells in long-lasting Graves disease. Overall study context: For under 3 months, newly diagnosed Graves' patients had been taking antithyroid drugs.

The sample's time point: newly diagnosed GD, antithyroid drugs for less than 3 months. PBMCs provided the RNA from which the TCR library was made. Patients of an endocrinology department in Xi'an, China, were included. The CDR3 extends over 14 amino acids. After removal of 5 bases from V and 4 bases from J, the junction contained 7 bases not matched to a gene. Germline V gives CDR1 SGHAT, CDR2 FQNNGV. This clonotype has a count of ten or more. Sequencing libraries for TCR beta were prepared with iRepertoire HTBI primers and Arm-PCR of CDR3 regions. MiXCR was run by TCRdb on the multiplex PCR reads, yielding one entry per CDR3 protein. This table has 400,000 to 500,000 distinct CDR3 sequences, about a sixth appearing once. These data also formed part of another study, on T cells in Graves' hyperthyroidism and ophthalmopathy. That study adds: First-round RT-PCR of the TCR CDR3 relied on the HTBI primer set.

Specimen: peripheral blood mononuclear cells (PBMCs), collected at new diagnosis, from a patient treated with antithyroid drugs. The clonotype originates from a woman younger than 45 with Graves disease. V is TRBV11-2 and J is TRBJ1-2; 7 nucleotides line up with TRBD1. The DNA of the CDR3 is TGTGCCAGCAGCGGGGACAGATCCTCCTATGGCTACACCTTC. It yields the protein CASSGDRSSYGYTF.